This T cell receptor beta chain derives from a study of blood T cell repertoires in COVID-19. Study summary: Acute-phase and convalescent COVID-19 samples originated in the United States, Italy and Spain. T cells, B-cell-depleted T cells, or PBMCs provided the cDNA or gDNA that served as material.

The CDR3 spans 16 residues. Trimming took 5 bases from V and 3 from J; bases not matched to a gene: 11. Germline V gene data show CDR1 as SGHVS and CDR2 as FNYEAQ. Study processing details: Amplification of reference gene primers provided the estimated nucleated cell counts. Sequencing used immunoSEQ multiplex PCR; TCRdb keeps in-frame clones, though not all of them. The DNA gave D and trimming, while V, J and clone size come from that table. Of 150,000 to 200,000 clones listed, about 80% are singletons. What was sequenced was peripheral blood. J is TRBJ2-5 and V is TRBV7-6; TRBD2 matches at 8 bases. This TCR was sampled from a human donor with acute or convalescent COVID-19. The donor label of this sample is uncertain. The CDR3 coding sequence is TGTGCCAGCAGCCGGCGGGGAGCGGGAGAGGAAGAGACCCAGTACTTC. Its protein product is CASSRRGAGEEETQYF.